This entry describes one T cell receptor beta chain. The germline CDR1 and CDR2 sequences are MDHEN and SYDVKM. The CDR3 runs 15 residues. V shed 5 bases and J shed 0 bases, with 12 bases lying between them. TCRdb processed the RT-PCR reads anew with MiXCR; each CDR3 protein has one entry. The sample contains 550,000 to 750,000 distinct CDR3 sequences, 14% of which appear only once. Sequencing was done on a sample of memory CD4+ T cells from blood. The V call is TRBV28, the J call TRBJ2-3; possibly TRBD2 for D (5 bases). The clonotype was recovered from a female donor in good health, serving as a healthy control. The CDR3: CASSPSLVSTDTQYF. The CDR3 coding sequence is TGTGCCAGCAGTCCATCACTAGTTAGCACAGATACGCAGTATTTT.